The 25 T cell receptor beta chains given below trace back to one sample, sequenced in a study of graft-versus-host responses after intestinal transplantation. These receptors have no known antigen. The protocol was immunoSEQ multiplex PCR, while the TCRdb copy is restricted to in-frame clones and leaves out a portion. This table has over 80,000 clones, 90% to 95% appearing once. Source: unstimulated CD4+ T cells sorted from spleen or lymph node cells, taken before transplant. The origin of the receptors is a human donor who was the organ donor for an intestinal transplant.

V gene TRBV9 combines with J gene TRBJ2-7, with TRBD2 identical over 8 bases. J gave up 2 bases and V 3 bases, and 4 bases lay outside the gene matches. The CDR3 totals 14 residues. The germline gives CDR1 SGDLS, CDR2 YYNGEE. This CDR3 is CASSGVAGTYEQYF. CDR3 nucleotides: TGTGCCAGCAGCGGAGTAGCGGGGACCTACGAGCAGTACTTC.

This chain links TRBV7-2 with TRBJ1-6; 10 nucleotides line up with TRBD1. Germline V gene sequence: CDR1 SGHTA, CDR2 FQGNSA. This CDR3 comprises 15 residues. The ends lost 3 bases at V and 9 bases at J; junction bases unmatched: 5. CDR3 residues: CASSLGTGVGSPLHF. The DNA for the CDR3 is TGTGCCAGCAGCTTGGGGACAGGGGTGGGTTCACCCCTCCACTTT.

CDR3 nucleotide sequence: TGTGCCAGCAGTCTTCAGGGATCGTCCTACAATGAGCAGTTCTTC. Translating gives CASSLQGSSYNEQFF. The V and J genes are TRBV27 and TRBJ2-1, with D tentatively TRBD1 (5 bases). This CDR3 has 15 residues. Germline V gives CDR1 MNHEY, CDR2 SMNVEV (reference sequence). V lost 5 bases and J 1 base, leaving 12 bases between the germline ends.

The CDR3 DNA reads TGTGCCAGTAGTACGGTGGCTAGCGGGGGGTCCCTTAATGAGCAGTTCTTC. It codes for CASSTVASGGSLNEQFF. The gene calls are TRBV19 and TRBJ2-1, with 11 bases lining up with TRBD2. This CDR3 has 17 residues. After removal of 4 bases from V and 7 bases from J, the junction contained 12 bases not matched to a gene. Germline lookup yields CDR1 LNHDA and CDR2 SQIVND (reference sequence).

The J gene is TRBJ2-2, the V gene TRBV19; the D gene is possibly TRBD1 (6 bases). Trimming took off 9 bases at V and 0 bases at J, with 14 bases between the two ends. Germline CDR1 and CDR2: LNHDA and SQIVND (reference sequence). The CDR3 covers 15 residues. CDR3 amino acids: CASNRDTPNTGELFF. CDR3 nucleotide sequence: TGTGCCAGCAACCGGGACACCCCGAACACCGGGGAGCTGTTTTTT.

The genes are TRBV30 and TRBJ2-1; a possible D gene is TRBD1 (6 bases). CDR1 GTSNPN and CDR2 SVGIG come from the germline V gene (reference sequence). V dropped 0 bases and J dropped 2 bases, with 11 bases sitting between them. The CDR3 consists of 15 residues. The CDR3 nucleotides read TGTGCCTGGAGTGTACAGGGTTGGCCCTACAATGAGCAGTTCTTC. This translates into CAWSVQGWPYNEQFF.

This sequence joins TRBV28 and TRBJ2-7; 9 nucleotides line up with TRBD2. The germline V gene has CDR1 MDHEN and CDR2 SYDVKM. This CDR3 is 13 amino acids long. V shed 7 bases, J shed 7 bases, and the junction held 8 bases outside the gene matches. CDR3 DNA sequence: TGTGCCAGCACCTTTGGCCTAGCGGGGGAGCAGTACTTC. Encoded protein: CASTFGLAGEQYF. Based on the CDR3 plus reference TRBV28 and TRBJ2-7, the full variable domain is DVKVTQSSRYLVKRTGEKVFLECVQDMDHENMFWYRQDPGLGLRLIYFSYDVKMKEKGDIPEGYSVSREKKERFSLILESASTNQTSMYLCASTFGLAGEQYFGPGTRLTVT.

This CDR3 reads CASRPGTGSEQYF. In nucleotides, the CDR3 is TGTGCCAGCAGGCCCGGGACAGGCTCCGAGCAGTACTTC. The chain links TRBV27 to TRBJ2-7, with 8 nucleotides matching TRBD1. V shed 6 bases, J shed 6 bases, and the junction held 7 bases outside the gene matches. The CDR3 loop spans 13 amino acids. Germline loops: CDR1 MNHEY, CDR2 SMNVEV (reference sequence).

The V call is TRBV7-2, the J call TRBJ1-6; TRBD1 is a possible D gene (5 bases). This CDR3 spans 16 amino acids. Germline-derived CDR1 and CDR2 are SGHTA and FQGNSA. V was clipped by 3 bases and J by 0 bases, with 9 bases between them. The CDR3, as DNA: TGTGCCAGCAGCTTGACAGCCAGCTCCTATAATTCACCCCTCCACTTT. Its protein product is CASSLTASSYNSPLHF.

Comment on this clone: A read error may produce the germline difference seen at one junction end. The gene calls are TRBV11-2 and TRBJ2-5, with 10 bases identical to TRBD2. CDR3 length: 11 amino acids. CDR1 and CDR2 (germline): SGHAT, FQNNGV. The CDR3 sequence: CASSASGGPHF. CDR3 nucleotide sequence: TGTGCCAGCAGCGCTAGCGGGGGCCCGCACTTC.

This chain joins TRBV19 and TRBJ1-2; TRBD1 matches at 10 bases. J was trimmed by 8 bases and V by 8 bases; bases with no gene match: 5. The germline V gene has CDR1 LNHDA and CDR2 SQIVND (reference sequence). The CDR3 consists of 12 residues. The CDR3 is CASSDRGGGYTF. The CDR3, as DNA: TGTGCCAGTTCGGACAGGGGGGGAGGCTACACCTTC.

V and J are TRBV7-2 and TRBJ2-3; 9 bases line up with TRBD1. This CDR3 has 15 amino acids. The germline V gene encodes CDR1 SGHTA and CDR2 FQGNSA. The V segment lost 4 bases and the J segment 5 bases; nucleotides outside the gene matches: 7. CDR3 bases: TGTGCCAGCAGCTACACTACAGGGGGCATAGATACGCAGTATTTT. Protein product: CASSYTTGGIDTQYF.

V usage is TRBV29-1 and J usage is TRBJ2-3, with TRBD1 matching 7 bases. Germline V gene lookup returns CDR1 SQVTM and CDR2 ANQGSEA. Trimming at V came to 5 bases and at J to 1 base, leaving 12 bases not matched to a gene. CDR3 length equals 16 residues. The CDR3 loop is CSVSPQGLPGTDTQYF. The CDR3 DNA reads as TGCAGCGTTTCACCACAGGGGCTACCAGGCACAGATACGCAGTATTTT.

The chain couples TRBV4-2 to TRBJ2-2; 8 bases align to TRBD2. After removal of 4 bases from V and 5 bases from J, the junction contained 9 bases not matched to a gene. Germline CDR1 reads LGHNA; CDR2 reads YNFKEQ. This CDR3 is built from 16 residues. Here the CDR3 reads CASSRIAGKGTGELFF. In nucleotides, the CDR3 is TGTGCCAGCAGCCGAATAGCGGGGAAGGGGACCGGGGAGCTGTTTTTT.

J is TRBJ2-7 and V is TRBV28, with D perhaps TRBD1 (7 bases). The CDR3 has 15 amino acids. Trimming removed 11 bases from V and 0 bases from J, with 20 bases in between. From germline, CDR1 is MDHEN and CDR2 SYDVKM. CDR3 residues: CASWGVGQNSYEQYF. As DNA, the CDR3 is TGTGCCTCCTGGGGGGTGGGACAGAACTCCTACGAGCAGTACTTC.

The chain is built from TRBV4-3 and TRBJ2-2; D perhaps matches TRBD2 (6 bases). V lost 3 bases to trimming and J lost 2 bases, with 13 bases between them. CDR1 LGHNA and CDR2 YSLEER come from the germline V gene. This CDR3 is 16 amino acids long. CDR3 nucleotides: TGCGCCAGCAGCCAGGGGGGACTCGTTAACACCGGGGAGCTGTTTTTT. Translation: CASSQGGLVNTGELFF.

CDR3 sequence reads: CASSLDSNYGYTF. CDR3 in DNA: TGTGCCAGCAGCTTAGACAGTAACTATGGCTACACCTTC. This chain links TRBV7-2 with TRBJ1-2; D call uncertain. In germline, CDR1 is SGHTA, CDR2 FQGNSA. Trimming stripped 1 base from V and 1 base from J, with 4 bases between. The CDR3 totals 13 residues.

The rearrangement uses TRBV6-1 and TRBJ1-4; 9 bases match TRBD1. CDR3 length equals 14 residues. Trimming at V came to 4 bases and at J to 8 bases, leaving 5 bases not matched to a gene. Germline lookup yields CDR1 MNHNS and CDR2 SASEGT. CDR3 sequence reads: CASSGGTGHEKLFF. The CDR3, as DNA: TGTGCCAGCAGTGGGGGGACAGGGCACGAAAAACTGTTTTTT.

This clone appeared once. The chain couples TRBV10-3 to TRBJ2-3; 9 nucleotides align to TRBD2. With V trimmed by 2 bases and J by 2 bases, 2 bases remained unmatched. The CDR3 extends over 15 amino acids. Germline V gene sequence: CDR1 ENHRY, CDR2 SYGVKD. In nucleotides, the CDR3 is TGTGCCATCAGTGAGGCGGGGGGGCCCACAGATACGCAGTATTTT. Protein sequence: CAISEAGGPTDTQYF.

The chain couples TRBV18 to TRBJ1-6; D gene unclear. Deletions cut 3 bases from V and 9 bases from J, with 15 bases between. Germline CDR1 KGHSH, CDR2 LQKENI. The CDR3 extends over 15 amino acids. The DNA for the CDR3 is TGTGCCAGCTCACCGAAGAGGGTCGATTCTTCACCCCTCCACTTT. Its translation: CASSPKRVDSSPLHF.

This CDR3 reads CASSLIRDNTGELFF. The CDR3, as DNA: TGTGCCAGCAGCTTGATAAGGGACAATACCGGGGAGCTGTTTTTT. This sequence joins TRBV11-2 and TRBJ2-2, with D perhaps matching TRBD1 (6 bases). Trimming pared 3 bases from V and 5 bases from J, leaving 13 bases between. CDR1 and CDR2 from the germline V gene are SGHAT and FQNNGV. The CDR3 contains 15 residues. The whole variable domain, filled in from reference TRBV11-2 and TRBJ2-2, reads EAGVAQSPRYKIIEKRQSVAFWCNPISGHATLYWYQQILGQGPKLLIQFQNNGVVDDSQLPKDRFSAERLKGVDSTLKIQPAKLEDSAVYLCASSLIRDNTGELFFGEGSRLTVL.

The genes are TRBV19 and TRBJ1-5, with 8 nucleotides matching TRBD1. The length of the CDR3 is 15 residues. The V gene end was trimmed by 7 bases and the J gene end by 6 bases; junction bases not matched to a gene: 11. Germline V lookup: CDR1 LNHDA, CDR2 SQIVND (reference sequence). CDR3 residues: CASTPGQAGTQPQHF. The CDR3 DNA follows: TGTGCCAGTACCCCGGGACAGGCGGGAACTCAGCCCCAGCATTTT.

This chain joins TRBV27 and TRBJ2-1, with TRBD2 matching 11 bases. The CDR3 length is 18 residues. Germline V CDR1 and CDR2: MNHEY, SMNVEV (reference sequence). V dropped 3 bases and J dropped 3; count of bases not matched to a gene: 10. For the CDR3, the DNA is TGTGCCAGCAGTTTCCTGGTAGCGGGGGGGACGCTCTACAATGAGCAGTTCTTC. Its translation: CASSFLVAGGTLYNEQFF.

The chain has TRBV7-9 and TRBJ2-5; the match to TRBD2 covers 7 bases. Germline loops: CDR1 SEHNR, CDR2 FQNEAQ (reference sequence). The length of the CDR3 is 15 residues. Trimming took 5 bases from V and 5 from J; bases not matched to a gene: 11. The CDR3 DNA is TGTGCCAGCAGCCCCCGGGGGGTGCGGGGGGAGACCCAGTACTTC. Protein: CASSPRGVRGETQYF.

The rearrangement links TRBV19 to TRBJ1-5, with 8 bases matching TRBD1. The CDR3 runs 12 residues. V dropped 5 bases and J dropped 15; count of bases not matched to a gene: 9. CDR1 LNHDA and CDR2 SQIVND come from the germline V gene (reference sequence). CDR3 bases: TGTGCCAGTAGTTACCGGGACAGGACACCGCATTTT. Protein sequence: CASSYRDRTPHF.